This entry describes one TCR beta chain. TCRdb passed the RACE reads through MiXCR, listing each CDR3 protein once. This sample has about 110,000 distinct CDR3 sequences; 9.2% occur once, and the top ten carry more than 3%. This entry belongs to a study of human T cells and chemical hapten exposure. Across the study: Patients received weekly diphenylcyclopropenone doses to the scalp throughout the approximately 24-week study.

Noted time point: patch test 2, 6 weeks after DPC sensitization. Treatment specified: therapeutic diphenylcyclopropenone sensitization with weekly scalp DPC. The receptor was derived from a woman between 40 and 50 years old with alopecia areata. Some clones in this sample may be carry-over from other donors' samples. The sample in question was whole blood, obtained in connection with sensitization to the hapten diphenylcyclopropenone (DPC).

DNA of the CDR3: TGTGCCAGCTCACCGGCTTCGGTCAATTCACCCCTCCACTTT. Amino acid sequence: CASSPASVNSPLHF. The chain couples TRBV18 to TRBJ1-6; D call uncertain. The CDR3 runs 14 residues. V lost 3 bases and J 7 bases, leaving 10 bases between the germline ends. CDR1 and CDR2 (germline): KGHSH, LQKENI.